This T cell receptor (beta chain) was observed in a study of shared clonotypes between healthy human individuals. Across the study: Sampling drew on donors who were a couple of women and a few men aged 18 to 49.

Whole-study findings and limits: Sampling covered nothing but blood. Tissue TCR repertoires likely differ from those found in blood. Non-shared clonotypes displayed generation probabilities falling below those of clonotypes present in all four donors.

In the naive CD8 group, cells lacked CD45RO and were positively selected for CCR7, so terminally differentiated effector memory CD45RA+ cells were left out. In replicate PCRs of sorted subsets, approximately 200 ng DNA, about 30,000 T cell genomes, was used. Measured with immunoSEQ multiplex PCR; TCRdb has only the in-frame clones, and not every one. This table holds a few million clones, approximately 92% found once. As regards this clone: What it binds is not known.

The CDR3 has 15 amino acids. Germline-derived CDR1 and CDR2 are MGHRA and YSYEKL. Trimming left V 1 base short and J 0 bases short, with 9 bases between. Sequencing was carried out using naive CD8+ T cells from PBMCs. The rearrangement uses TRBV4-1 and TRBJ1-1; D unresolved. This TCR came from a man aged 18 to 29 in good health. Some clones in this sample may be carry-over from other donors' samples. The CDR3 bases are TGCGCCAGCAGCCAAGTTTTTGGGCTGAACACTGAAGCTTTCTTT. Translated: CASSQVFGLNTEAFF.